This TCR beta chain comes out of a study of T-cell reconstitution after alpha-beta-depleted transplantation in children. This clonotype was observed many times. Unique molecular identifiers featured in how the TCRbeta library was prepared. MiXCR, applied by TCRdb to the PCR reads, yields one record per CDR3 protein. Of some 200,000 distinct CDR3 sequences listed, roughly a tenth are singletons. CDR1 MGHRA and CDR2 YSYEKL come from the germline V gene. V lost 2 bases and J lost 7, with 15 bases in between. This CDR3 is built from 15 residues. The clonotype comes from a human donor who donated a stem cell graft to a child with SCID. The chain couples TRBV4-1 to TRBJ2-1, with D possibly TRBD1 on 6 matching bases. The sample consisted of PBMCs from the stem cell graft donor, taken from the stem cell graft. The CDR3 sequence: CASSQTLGTGNEQFF. The CDR3 DNA is TGCGCCAGCAGCCAAACCCTGGGTACAGGGAATGAGCAGTTCTTC.